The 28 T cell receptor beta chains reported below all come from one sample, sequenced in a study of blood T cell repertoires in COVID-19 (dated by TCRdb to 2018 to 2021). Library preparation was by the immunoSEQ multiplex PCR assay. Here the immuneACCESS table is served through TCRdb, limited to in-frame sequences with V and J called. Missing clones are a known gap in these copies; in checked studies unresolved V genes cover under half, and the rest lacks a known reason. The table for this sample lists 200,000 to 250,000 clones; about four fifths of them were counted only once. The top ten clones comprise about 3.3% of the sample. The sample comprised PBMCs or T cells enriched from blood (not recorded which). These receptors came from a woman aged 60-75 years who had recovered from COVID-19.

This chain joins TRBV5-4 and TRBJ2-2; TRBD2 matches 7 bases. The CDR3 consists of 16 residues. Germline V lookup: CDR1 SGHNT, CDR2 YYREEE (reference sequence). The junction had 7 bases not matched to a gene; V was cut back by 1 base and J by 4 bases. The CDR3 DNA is TGTGCCAGCAGCTTGTTAGCAGGGAGGGGCACCGGGGAGCTGTTTTTT. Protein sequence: CASSLLAGRGTGELFF. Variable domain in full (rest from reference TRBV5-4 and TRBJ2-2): ETGVTQSPTHLIKTRGQQVTLRCSSQSGHNTVSWYQQALGQGPQFIFQYYREEENGRGNFPPRFSGLQFPNYSSELNVNALELDDSALYLCASSLLAGRGTGELFFGEGSRLTVL.

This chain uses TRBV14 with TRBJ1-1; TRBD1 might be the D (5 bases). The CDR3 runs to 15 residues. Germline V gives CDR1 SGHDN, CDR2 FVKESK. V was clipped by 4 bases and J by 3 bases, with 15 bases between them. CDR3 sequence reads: CASSLRGTRDTEAFF. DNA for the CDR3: TGTGCCAGCAGCCTCCGGGGGACCCGGGACACTGAAGCTTTCTTT.

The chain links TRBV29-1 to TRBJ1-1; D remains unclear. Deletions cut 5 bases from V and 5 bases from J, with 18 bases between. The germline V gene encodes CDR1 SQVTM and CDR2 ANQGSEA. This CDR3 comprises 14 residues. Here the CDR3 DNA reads TGCAGCGTTACCCAAGAGCACAGTCGAACTGAAGCTTTCTTT. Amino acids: CSVTQEHSRTEAFF.

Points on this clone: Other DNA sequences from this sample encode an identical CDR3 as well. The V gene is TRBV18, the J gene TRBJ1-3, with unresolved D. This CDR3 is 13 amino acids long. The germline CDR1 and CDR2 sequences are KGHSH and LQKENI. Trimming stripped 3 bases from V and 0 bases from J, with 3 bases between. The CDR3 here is CASSPGSGNTIYF. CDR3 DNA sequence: TGTGCCAGCTCACCCGGCTCTGGAAACACCATATATTTT. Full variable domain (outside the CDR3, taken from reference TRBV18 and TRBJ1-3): NAGVMQNPRHLVRRRGQEARLRCSPMKGHSHVYWYRQLPEEGLKFMVYLQKENIIDESGMPKERFSAEFPKEGPSILRIQQVVRGDSAAYFCASSPGSGNTIYFGEGSWLTVV.

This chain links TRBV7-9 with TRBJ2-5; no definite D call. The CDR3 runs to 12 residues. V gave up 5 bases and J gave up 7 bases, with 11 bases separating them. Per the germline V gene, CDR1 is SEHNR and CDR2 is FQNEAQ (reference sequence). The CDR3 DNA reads TGTGCCAGCAGCCAGGTGGATGGGACCCAGTACTTC. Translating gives CASSQVDGTQYF.

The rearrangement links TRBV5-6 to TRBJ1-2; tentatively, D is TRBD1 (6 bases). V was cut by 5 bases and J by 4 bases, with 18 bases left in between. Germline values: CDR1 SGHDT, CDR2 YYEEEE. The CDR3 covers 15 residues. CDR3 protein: CASRTRGGSLYGYTF. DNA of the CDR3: TGTGCCAGCAGAACAAGGGGGGGCTCCCTCTATGGCTACACCTTC.

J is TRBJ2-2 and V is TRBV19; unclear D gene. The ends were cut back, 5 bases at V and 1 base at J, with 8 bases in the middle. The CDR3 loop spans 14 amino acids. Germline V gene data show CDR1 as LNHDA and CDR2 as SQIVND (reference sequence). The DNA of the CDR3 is TGTGCCAGTAGTGATAGTGGGAACACCGGGGAGCTGTTTTTT. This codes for CASSDSGNTGELFF.

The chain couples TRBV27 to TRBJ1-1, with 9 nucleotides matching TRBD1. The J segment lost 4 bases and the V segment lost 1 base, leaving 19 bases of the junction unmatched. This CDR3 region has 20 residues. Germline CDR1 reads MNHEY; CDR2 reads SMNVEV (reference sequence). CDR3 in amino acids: CASSLLDIWDLGTGITEAFF. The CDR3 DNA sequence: TGTGCCAGCAGTTTATTGGACATATGGGATTTGGGGACAGGGATCACTGAAGCTTTCTTT.

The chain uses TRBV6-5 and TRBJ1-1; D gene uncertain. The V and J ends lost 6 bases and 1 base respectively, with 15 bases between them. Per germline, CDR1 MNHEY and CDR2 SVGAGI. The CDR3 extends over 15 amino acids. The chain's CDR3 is CASSPTGIENTEAFF. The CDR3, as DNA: TGTGCCAGCAGCCCAACCGGGATTGAGAACACTGAAGCTTTCTTT.

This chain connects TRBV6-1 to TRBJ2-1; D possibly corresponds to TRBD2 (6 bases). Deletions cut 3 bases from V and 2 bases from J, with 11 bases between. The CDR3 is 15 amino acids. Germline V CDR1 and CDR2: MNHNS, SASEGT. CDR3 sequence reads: CASSDPGLAYNEQFF. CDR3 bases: TGTGCCAGCAGTGATCCGGGACTGGCCTACAATGAGCAGTTCTTC.

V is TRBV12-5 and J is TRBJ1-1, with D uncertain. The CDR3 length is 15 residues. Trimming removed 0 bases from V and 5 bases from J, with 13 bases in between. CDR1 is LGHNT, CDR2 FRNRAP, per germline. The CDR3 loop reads CASGLVSGVSTEAFF. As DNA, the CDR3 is TGTGCTAGTGGTTTGGTATCCGGGGTGAGTACTGAAGCTTTCTTT.

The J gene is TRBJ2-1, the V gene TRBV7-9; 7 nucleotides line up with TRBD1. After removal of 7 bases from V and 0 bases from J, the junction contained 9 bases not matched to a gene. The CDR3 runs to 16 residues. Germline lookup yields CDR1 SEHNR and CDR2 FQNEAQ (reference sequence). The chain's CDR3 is CASIPLGQSSYNEQFF. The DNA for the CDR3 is TGTGCCAGCATCCCATTGGGACAGAGCTCCTACAATGAGCAGTTCTTC.

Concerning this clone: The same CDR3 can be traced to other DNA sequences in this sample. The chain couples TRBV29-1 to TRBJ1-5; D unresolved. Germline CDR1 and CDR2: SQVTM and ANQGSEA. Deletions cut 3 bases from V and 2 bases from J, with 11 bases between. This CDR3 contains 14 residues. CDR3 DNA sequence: TGCAGCGTTGATTCAGGTATCGGCAATCAGCCCCAGCATTTT. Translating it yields CSVDSGIGNQPQHF.

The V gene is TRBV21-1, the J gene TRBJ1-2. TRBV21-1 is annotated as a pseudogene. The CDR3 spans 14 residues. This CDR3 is CASSMGPAGYGYTF. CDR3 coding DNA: TGTGCCAGCAGCATGGGCCCGGCGGGCTATGGCTACACCTTC.

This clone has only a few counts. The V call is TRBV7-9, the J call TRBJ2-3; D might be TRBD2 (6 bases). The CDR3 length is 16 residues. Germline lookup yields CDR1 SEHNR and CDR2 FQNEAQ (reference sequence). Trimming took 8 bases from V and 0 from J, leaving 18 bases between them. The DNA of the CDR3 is TGTGCCAGCTCGTCGCGGGGCGCCACTAGCACAGATACGCAGTATTTT. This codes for CASSSRGATSTDTQYF.

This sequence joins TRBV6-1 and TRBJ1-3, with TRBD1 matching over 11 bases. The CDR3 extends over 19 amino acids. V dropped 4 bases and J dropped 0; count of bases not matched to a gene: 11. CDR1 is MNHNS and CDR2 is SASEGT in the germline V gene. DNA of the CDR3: TGTGCCAGCAGTGGGTCCGGGACAGGGGGAGTAAGCTCTGGAAACACCATATATTTT. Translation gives CASSGSGTGGVSSGNTIYF.

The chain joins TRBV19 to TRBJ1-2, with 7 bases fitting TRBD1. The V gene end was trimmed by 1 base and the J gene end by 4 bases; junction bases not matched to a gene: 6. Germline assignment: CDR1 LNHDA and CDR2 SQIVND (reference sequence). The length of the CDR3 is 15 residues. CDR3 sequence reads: CASSIAAGDSYGYTF. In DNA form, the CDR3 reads TGTGCCAGTAGTATAGCTGCAGGGGACAGCTATGGCTACACCTTC.

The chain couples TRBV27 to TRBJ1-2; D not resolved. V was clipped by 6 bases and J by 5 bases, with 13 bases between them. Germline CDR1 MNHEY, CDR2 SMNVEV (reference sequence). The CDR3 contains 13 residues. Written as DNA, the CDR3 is TGTGCCAGCAGCCCTGCCGGACTGTATGGCTACACCTTC. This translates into CASSPAGLYGYTF.

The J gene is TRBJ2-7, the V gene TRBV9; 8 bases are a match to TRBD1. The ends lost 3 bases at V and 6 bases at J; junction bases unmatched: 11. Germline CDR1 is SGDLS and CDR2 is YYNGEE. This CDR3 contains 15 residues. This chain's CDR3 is CASSDTTGALGEQYF. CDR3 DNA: TGTGCCAGCAGCGACACGACAGGGGCACTTGGCGAGCAGTACTTC.

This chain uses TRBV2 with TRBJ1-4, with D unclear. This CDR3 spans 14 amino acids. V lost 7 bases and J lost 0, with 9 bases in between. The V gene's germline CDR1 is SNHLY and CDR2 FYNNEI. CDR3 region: CASTFRATNEKLFF. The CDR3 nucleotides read TGTGCCAGCACCTTCCGTGCAACTAATGAAAAACTGTTTTTT.

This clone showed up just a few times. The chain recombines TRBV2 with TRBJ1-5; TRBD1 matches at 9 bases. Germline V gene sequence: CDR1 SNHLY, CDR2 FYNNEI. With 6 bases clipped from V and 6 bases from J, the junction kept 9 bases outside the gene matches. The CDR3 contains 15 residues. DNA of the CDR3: TGTGCCAGCAGGGACCCGGGACAGGGCGGTCAGCCCCAGCATTTT. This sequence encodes CASRDPGQGGQPQHF.

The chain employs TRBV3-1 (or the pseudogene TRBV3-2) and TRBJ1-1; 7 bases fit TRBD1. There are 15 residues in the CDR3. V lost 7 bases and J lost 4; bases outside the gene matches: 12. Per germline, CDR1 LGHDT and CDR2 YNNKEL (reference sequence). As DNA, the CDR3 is TGTGCCAGCACCCTAGAGACAGGGCGGGGCACTGAAGCTTTCTTT. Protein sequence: CASTLETGRGTEAFF.

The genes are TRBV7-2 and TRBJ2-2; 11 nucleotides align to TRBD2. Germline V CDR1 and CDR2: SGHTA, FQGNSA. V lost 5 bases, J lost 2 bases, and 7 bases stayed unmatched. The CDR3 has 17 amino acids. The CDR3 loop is CASSVTSGGANTGELFF. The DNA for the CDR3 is TGTGCCAGCAGCGTCACTAGCGGGGGAGCCAACACCGGGGAGCTGTTTTTT.

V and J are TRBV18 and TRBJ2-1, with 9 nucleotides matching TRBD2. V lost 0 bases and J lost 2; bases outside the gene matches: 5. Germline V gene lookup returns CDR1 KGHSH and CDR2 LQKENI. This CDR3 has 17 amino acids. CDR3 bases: TGTGCCAGCTCACCACCGTTGGCGGGAGGGCCCTACAATGAGCAGTTCTTC. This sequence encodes CASSPPLAGGPYNEQFF.

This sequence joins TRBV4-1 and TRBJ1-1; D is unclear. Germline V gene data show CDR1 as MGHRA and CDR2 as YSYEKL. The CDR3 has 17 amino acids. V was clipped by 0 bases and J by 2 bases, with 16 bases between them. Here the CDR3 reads CASSQDLGAGPNTEAFF. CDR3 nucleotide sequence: TGCGCCAGCAGCCAAGATCTGGGAGCCGGACCTAACACTGAAGCTTTCTTT.

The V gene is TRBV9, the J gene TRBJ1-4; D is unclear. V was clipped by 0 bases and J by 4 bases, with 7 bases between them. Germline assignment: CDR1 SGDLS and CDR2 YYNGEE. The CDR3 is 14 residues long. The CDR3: CASSVGTHNEKLFF. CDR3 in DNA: TGTGCCAGCAGCGTAGGGACTCATAATGAAAAACTGTTTTTT.

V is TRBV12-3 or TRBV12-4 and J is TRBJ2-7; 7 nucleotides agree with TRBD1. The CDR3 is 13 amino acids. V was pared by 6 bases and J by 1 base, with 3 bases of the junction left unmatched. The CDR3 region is CASSPGGSYEQYF. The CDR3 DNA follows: TGTGCCAGCAGCCCAGGGGGTTCCTACGAGCAGTACTTC.

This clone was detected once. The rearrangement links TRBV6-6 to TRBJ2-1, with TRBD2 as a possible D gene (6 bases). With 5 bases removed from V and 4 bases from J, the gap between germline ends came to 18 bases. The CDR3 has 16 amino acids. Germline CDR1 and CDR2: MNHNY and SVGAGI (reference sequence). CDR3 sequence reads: CASSQSGGFQYNEQFF. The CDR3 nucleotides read TGTGCCAGCAGTCAATCTGGAGGGTTCCAGTACAATGAGCAGTTCTTC.